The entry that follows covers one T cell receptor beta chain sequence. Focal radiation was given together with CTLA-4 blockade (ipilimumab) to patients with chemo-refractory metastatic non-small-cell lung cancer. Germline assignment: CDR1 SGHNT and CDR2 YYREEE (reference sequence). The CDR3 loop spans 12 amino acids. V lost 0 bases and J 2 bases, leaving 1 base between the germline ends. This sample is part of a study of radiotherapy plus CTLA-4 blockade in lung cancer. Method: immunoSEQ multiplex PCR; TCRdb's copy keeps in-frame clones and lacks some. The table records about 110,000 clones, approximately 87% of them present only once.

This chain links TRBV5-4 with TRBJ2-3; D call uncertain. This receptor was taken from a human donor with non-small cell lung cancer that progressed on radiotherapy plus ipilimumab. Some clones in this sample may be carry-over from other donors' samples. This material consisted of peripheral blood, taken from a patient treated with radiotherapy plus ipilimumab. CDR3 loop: CASSLVTDTQYF. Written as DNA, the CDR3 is TGTGCCAGCAGCTTGGTCACAGATACGCAGTATTTT.